The source of this T cell receptor (beta chain) is a study of monozygotic twins with inflammatory bowel disease. Findings and caveats of the study: Possibly because of limited power, concordant and discordant twins showed no difference in repertoire similarity. IBD patients, compared with healthy twins, shared fewer clonotypes with others (especially with disease activity).

Notes on this clonotype: Its antigen is unknown.

UMIs containing a 6-nucleotide sample barcode were added via template switching. From the 5' RACE reads, TCRdb lists one entry per CDR3 protein and no DNA. This listing includes some 83,000 distinct CDR3 sequences. Sequenced sample: blood. The receptor was derived from a human donor with ulcerative colitis or Crohn's disease, or a healthy co-twin of an affected twin (not recorded which).

CDR3 protein: CASSPQGENTEAFF. The chain is built from TRBV18 and TRBJ1-1. Per the germline V gene, CDR1 is KGHSH and CDR2 is LQKENI. The CDR3 totals 14 residues.